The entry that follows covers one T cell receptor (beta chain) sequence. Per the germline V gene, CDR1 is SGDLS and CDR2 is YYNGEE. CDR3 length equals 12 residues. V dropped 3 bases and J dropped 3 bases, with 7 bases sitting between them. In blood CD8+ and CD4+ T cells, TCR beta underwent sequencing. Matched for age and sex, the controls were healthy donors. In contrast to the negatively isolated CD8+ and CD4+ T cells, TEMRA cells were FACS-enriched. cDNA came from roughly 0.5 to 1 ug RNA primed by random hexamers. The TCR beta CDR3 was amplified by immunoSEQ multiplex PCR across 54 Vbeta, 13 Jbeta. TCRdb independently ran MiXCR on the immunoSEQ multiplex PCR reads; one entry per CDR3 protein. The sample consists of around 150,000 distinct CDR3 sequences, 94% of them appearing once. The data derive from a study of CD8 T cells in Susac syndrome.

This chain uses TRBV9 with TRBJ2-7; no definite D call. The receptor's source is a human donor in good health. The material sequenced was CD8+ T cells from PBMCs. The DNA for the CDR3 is TGTGCCAGCAGCGCCTCTCACTACGAGCAGTACTTC. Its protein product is CASSASHYEQYF.